This TCR beta chain was recorded in a study of cytomegalovirus exposure and HLA in healthy donors. Study-wide results and limits: Researchers reported that a few CMV-associated chains were confirmed in vitro as CMV antigen-specific.

A note on this clone: What it recognizes is unknown.

Germline values: CDR1 SGHAT, CDR2 FQNNGV. V gave up 5 bases and J gave up 3 bases; unmatched junction bases: 7. The CDR3 extends over 15 amino acids. PCR used 60 Vbeta primers and 13 Jbeta primers. Data came from immunoSEQ multiplex PCR; TCRdb stores just in-frame clones and leaves some out. This repertoire shows 60,000 to 90,000 clones, 65% to 70% found once; its top ten account for about 7.4%. This clonotype originated in a man aged 35-49 years in good health and CMV-seropositive. The gene calls are TRBV11-2 and TRBJ1-5; 7 positions agree with TRBD1. The sequenced sample was PBMCs. CDR3 amino acids: CASSQGQTPNQPQHF. The CDR3 DNA reads TGTGCCAGCAGCCAGGGACAGACACCCAATCAGCCCCAGCATTTT.